This TCR beta chain was captured by sequencing in a study of shared clonotypes between healthy human individuals. Study information: Every donor yielded three CD4 naive, three CD4 memory, two CD8 naive and one CD8 memory plate. Broader study findings: Across several donors, naive CD4 shared 5% to 6%, naive CD8 more than 3%, memory CD4 roughly 2.1%, memory CD8 over 0.3%. Naive subsets generally exceeded memory subsets in estimated richness.

Original data processing: ImmunoSEQ supplied junction-only sequences lacking quality scores, so filtering was different. Using immunoSEQ multiplex PCR, the repertoire was profiled, and TCRdb retains in-frame clones only, with some absent. The DNA was the basis for D and trimming; V, J and clone size are from that table. The data show a few million clones, approximately 92% seen once. This CDR3 region has 15 residues. V was pared by 5 bases and J by 2 bases, with 15 bases between. The V gene's germline CDR1 is MNHEY and CDR2 SMNVEV (reference sequence). With respect to this clone: Its antigen is unknown.

The chain uses TRBV27 and TRBJ1-1; D gene ambiguous. The clonotype comes from a young man in good health. The material sequenced was naive CD4+ T cells sorted from blood. Regarding subset: CD45RA+ positively selected. This CDR3 is CASSRHGEINTEAFF. The CDR3, as DNA: TGTGCCAGCAGTCGACATGGAGAGATCAACACTGAAGCTTTCTTT.